The entry below gives a single T cell receptor beta chain sequence along with its context. Its antigen is still unknown. The CDR3 sequence is 14 residues long. The trim removed 7 bases at V and 1 base at J, leaving 6 bases unmatched. CDR1 and CDR2 (germline): LNHDA, SQIVND (reference sequence). The PCR ran on 60 Vbeta and 13 Jbeta primers. Repertoires were generated with immunoSEQ multiplex PCR, while TCRdb's copy carries only in-frame clones and drops some. The sample consists of under 200,000 clones, around 85% of them appearing once. This sample was taken from a study of cytomegalovirus exposure and HLA in healthy donors. Regarding the study as a whole: TCR beta sequences reportedly predicted most subjects' HLA-A and HLA-B alleles accurately. Other equally common chains were less clonally expanded than HLA-associated TCR beta chains, a later analysis showed.

The origin of this receptor is a human donor in good health. Material: PBMCs. The chain combines TRBV19 with TRBJ1-1; 7 bases fit TRBD1. The CDR3 DNA sequence: TGTGCCAGTACCTTACAGGGGAGGAACACTGAAGCTTTCTTT. This gives the protein CASTLQGRNTEAFF.